This record concerns one TCR beta chain sequence. V was shortened by 5 bases and J by 6 bases, with 13 bases between the two germline ends. Germline V CDR1 and CDR2: SEHNR, FQNEAQ (reference sequence). CDR3 length: 13 amino acids. The sample comes from a study of blood T cell repertoires in COVID-19. Study overall: Whether acute or convalescent, the COVID-19 samples came from the United States, Italy and Spain. T cells, B-cell-depleted T cells, or PBMCs supplied cDNA or gDNA.

Authors' methods: Amplification of reference gene primers was used by the study to estimate nucleated cell counts. Sequencing used immunoSEQ multiplex PCR; TCRdb keeps in-frame clones, though not all of them. That table is the source of V, J and clone size, and D and trimming were worked out from the DNA. Among over 45,000 clones, around 80% were seen once, and the ten largest hold under 60%. The J gene is TRBJ1-1, the V gene TRBV7-9; D perhaps matches TRBD1 (6 bases). What was sequenced was peripheral blood. This clonotype was obtained from a man between 70 and 80 years old with acute or convalescent COVID-19. In DNA form, the CDR3 reads TGTGCCAGCAGCCTAGACGCAGGGGCTGAAGCTTTCTTT. Translation gives CASSLDAGAEAFF.